These 32 T cell receptor beta chains share one sample of origin, sequenced in a study of CD8 T cells in ankylosing spondylitis. Via MiXCR, TCRdb re-called the 5' RACE reads, giving one row per CDR3 protein. The table includes about 220,000 distinct CDR3 sequences, around a quarter detected once. The sequencing input was blood, either unsorted or a sorted T cell fraction (not recorded which). These receptors were collected from a male donor with ankylosing spondylitis or in good health (not recorded which).

This clonotype has a count of ten or more. This chain uses TRBV29-1 with TRBJ2-3; maybe TRBD1 (6 bases). The CDR3 contains 14 residues. Deletions cut 4 bases from V and 0 bases from J, with 11 bases between. CDR1 and CDR2 from the germline V gene are SQVTM and ANQGSEA. This chain's CDR3 is CSVGPTGSTDTQYF. The CDR3 DNA follows: TGCAGCGTTGGACCGACAGGCAGCACAGATACGCAGTATTTT.

The V call is TRBV10-3, the J call TRBJ2-3; TRBD1 agrees at 8 bases. From germline, CDR1 is ENHRY and CDR2 SYGVKD. This CDR3 region has 16 residues. V trimming: 0 bases; J trimming: 1 base; junction bases outside the gene matches: 3. The CDR3 DNA reads as TGTGCCATCAGTGAGTCGGACAGGGTGGGCACAGATACGCAGTATTTT. This gives the protein CAISESDRVGTDTQYF.

This clonotype was seen many times. This rearrangement joins TRBV12-3 or TRBV12-4 to TRBJ2-7; weak D call: TRBD2 (5 bases). The CDR3 contains 15 residues. V was shortened by 1 base and J by 1 base, with 11 bases between the two germline ends. In DNA form, the CDR3 reads TGTGCCAGCAGTTTAGAGTCTAGCTTATCCTACGAGCAGTACTTC. Its protein is CASSLESSLSYEQYF.

This chain connects TRBV20-1 to TRBJ2-7, with D possibly being TRBD2 (5 bases). Trimming cost V 0 bases and J 6 bases, with 18 bases left between them. This CDR3 has 15 amino acids. Germline loops: CDR1 DFQATT, CDR2 SNEGSKA (reference sequence). Here the CDR3 DNA reads TGCAGTGCTAGAGATGGAGCAGCGGACCATTTCGAGCAGTACTTC. Translation: CSARDGAADHFEQYF.

There are many counts of this clonotype. V usage is TRBV6-5 and J usage is TRBJ2-5; D remains ambiguous. Germline V lookup: CDR1 MNHEY, CDR2 SVGAGI. The CDR3 runs to 13 residues. Between the trimmed V and J ends, which lost 4 bases and 6 bases, there was a span of 12 bases. DNA for the CDR3: TGTGCCAGCAGTTTGGGGAATGGTCAGACCCAGTACTTC. Amino acid sequence: CASSLGNGQTQYF.

The chain is built from TRBV9 and TRBJ1-4; perhaps TRBD1 as D (5 bases). The V end was cut by 0 bases, the J end by 3 bases, with 12 bases between. Germline CDR1 reads SGDLS; CDR2 reads YYNGEE. The CDR3 sequence is 16 residues long. The DNA of the CDR3 is TGTGCCAGCAGCGTAGCGGCAGGGCATTCTAATGAAAAACTGTTTTTT. Its translation: CASSVAAGHSNEKLFF.

This clonotype was recorded at least ten times. The V and J genes are TRBV12-3 or TRBV12-4 and TRBJ1-1, with D unclear. The CDR3 is 15 residues long. Trimming stripped 5 bases from V and 0 bases from J, with 13 bases between. The CDR3 loop is CASSGTRGLNTEAFF. The DNA for the CDR3 is TGTGCCAGCAGTGGTACCAGAGGGCTGAACACTGAAGCTTTCTTT.

This clonotype has more than one count but fewer than ten. The chain couples TRBV3-1 to TRBJ2-7, with 9 nucleotides matching TRBD1. The V segment lost 4 bases and the J segment 3 bases; nucleotides outside the gene matches: 7. Germline CDR1 LGHDT, CDR2 YNNKEL (reference sequence). There are 15 residues in the CDR3. The CDR3: CASSPFGTGIYEQYF. CDR3 bases: TGTGCCAGCAGCCCCTTTGGGACAGGGATCTACGAGCAGTACTTC.

On this clonotype: It may be a read error: a sequence one base away is much more abundant. The chain combines TRBV11-2 with TRBJ2-5, with 7 bases fitting TRBD2. The CDR3 has 15 amino acids. The V and J ends lost 8 bases and 2 bases, in that order; junction bases with no gene match: 11. The germline CDR1 and CDR2 sequences are SGHAT and FQNNGV. CDR3 nucleotides: TGTGCCAGCCCCATCGGGGGGTGGCAGCAAGAGACCCAGTACTTC. Protein sequence: CASPIGGWQQETQYF.

In its sample, this clonotype was seen many times. The chain uses TRBV25-1 and TRBJ2-3; D gene uncertain. The CDR3 loop spans 12 amino acids. CDR1 is MGHDK and CDR2 is SYGVNS in the germline V gene. V lost 9 bases, J lost 4 bases, and 11 bases lay in between. The CDR3 here is CASSTNADTQYF. CDR3 sequence (DNA): TGTGCCAGTTCAACAAACGCAGATACGCAGTATTTT.

The sample holds a few counts of this clonotype. CDR3 DNA: TGTGCCAGCAGTTTTCTTGGACTAGGGGCGAGTGAGCAGTTCTTC. Translating gives CASSFLGLGASEQFF. The chain couples TRBV12-3 or TRBV12-4 to TRBJ2-1; TRBD2 agrees at 7 bases. The CDR3 covers 15 residues. V trimming: 3 bases; J trimming: 9 bases; junction bases outside the gene matches: 11.

This clonotype was observed many times. The chain combines TRBV5-1 with TRBJ1-1, with no clear D. Germline V gene lookup returns CDR1 SGHRS and CDR2 YFSETQ. V was shortened by 6 bases and J by 0 bases, with 12 bases between the two germline ends. The CDR3 is 14 amino acids. Here the CDR3 reads CASKVEHLNTEAFF. For the CDR3, the DNA is TGCGCCAGCAAGGTCGAGCATTTGAACACTGAAGCTTTCTTT.

The rearrangement uses TRBV29-1 and TRBJ2-7; D not resolved. This CDR3 is 13 amino acids long. Trimming cost V 0 bases and J 6 bases, with 12 bases left between them. Germline V CDR1 and CDR2: SQVTM, ANQGSEA. As DNA, the CDR3 is TGCAGCGTTGAAGATGGTGGGTTCGGCGAGCAGTACTTC. Translation gives CSVEDGGFGEQYF.

This clonotype was seen ten or more times. V gene TRBV5-1 combines with J gene TRBJ1-1, with 7 positions matching TRBD1. V shed 4 bases, J shed 0 bases, and the junction held 6 bases outside the gene matches. There are 15 residues in the CDR3. Germline V gene lookup returns CDR1 SGHRS and CDR2 YFSETQ. CDR3 sequence: CASSRSTGLNTEAFF. In DNA, the CDR3 is TGCGCCAGCAGCCGATCGACAGGGTTGAACACTGAAGCTTTCTTT. Drawing the rest from reference TRBV5-1 and TRBJ1-1, the complete variable domain is KAGVTQTPRYLIKTRGQQVTLSCSPISGHRSVSWYQQTPGQGLQFLFEYFSETQRNKGNFPGRFSGRQFSNSRSEMNVSTLELGDSALYLCASSRSTGLNTEAFFGQGTRLTVV.

This clonotype was counted ten times or more. The rearrangement joins TRBV6-5 to TRBJ2-5, with TRBD2 identical over 9 bases. V lost 1 base to trimming and J lost 5 bases; unmatched junction nucleotides: 5. The germline gives CDR1 MNHEY, CDR2 SVGAGI. There are 15 residues in the CDR3. For the CDR3, the DNA is TGTGCCAGCAGTTACTTTAGCGGGAGCGGCGAGACCCAGTACTTC. Its translation: CASSYFSGSGETQYF.

The chain links TRBV5-1 to TRBJ2-7; possibly TRBD2 for D (6 bases). The CDR3 has 14 residues. The V and J ends lost 0 bases and 3 bases respectively, with 10 bases between them. Germline loops: CDR1 SGHRS, CDR2 YFSETQ. The CDR3 DNA reads as TGCGCCAGCAGCTTGGTGCAGGGAGGCTACGAGCAGTACTTC. Amino acids: CASSLVQGGYEQYF. Full variable domain (rest looked up from reference TRBV5-1 and TRBJ2-7): KAGVTQTPRYLIKTRGQQVTLSCSPISGHRSVSWYQQTPGQGLQFLFEYFSETQRNKGNFPGRFSGRQFSNSRSEMNVSTLELGDSALYLCASSLVQGGYEQYFGPGTRLTVT.

This clonotype was found a few times. The CDR3 is CSVEGRQGTYF. For the CDR3, the DNA is TGCAGCGTTGAAGGACGGCAGGGGACGTACTTC. The chain recombines TRBV29-1 with TRBJ2-7; maybe TRBD1 (6 bases). The CDR3 is made up of 11 amino acids. CDR1 and CDR2 from the germline V gene are SQVTM and ANQGSEA. V was shortened by 1 base and J by 12 bases, with 13 bases between the two germline ends.

The table lists this clonotype with many counts. J is TRBJ2-3 and V is TRBV20-1, with 9 bases matching TRBD2. The CDR3 has 18 residues. Losses at the gene ends were 3 bases for V and 6 bases for J; bases not matched to a gene: 19. In germline, CDR1 is DFQATT, CDR2 SNEGSKA (reference sequence). The CDR3 bases are TGCAGTGCTAGGAGGGGGTCCTGGAGCGGGGGGTCAGCGGATACGCAGTATTTT. Translating it yields CSARRGSWSGGSADTQYF.

The chain recombines TRBV20-1 with TRBJ2-1; 14 nucleotides agree with TRBD2. This CDR3 comprises 14 residues. With 6 bases clipped from V and 6 bases from J, the junction kept 4 bases outside the gene matches. CDR1 is DFQATT and CDR2 is SNEGSKA in the germline V gene (reference sequence). CDR3 DNA: TGCAGTGCCGAGACTAGCGGGAGGGTCAATGAGCAGTTCTTC. This encodes CSAETSGRVNEQFF.

This clonotype has at least ten counts. The genes are TRBV6-2 or TRBV6-3 and TRBJ2-5; 8 nucleotides line up with TRBD1. The CDR3 covers 16 residues. The V gene end was trimmed by 7 bases and the J gene end by 5 bases; junction bases not matched to a gene: 15. Germline V lookup: CDR1 MNHEY, CDR2 SVGEGT. CDR3 nucleotides: TGTGCCAGCATCGCCTCCTCCGCAGGGGGCGTCGAGACCCAGTACTTC. This gives the protein CASIASSAGGVETQYF.

This clonotype was detected many times. The gene calls are TRBV29-1 and TRBJ2-5; D call uncertain. Trimming removed 3 bases from V and 2 bases from J, with 10 bases in between. Germline CDR1 is SQVTM and CDR2 is ANQGSEA. CDR3 length: 13 residues. CDR3 nucleotide sequence: TGCAGCGTTGAGTGGCAGCTTCAAGAGACCCAGTACTTC. Its translation: CSVEWQLQETQYF.

This clonotype was seen ten or more times. The chain links TRBV5-1 to TRBJ2-1, with 10 bases that match TRBD1. V was clipped by 0 bases and J by 2 bases; unmatched bases: 2. The CDR3 runs 16 residues. CDR1 is SGHRS, CDR2 YFSETQ, per germline. In nucleotides, the CDR3 is TGCGCCAGCAGCTTGGGTGGACAGGGGGCCTACAATGAGCAGTTCTTC. Protein sequence: CASSLGGQGAYNEQFF.

At least ten counts were recorded for this clonotype. The chain joins TRBV18 to TRBJ1-1; no clear D gene. The CDR3 sequence is 14 residues long. CDR1 and CDR2 (germline): KGHSH, LQKENI. Trimming took 2 bases from V and 1 from J, leaving 8 bases between them. CDR3 amino acids: CASSPSSGNTEAFF. The CDR3 nucleotides are TGTGCCAGCTCACCATCCTCTGGGAACACTGAAGCTTTCTTT.

The chain couples TRBV12-3 or TRBV12-4 to TRBJ1-2; 10 nucleotides line up with TRBD1. Trimming at V came to 8 bases and at J to 8 bases, leaving 8 bases not matched to a gene. CDR3 length: 13 residues. The CDR3 is CASALGQGRGYTF. CDR3 nucleotides: TGTGCCAGCGCCCTGGGACAGGGGAGAGGCTACACCTTC.

This clonotype was observed a few times. This chain connects TRBV29-1 to TRBJ2-1, with a tentative D call TRBD1 (5 bases). Between the trimmed V and J ends, which lost 1 base and 0 bases, there was a span of 16 bases. Germline lookup yields CDR1 SQVTM and CDR2 ANQGSEA. The CDR3 extends over 17 amino acids. The CDR3: CSVEGEQGRSSYNEQFF. As DNA, the CDR3 is TGCAGCGTTGAAGGCGAGCAGGGCAGGAGCTCCTACAATGAGCAGTTCTTC.

The chain is built from TRBV4-1 and TRBJ2-1, with D unclear. This CDR3 spans 15 amino acids. V was trimmed by 1 base and J by 8 bases, leaving 15 bases between them. Germline V gene lookup returns CDR1 MGHRA and CDR2 YSYEKL. This CDR3 is CASSQGKGLVDEQFF. In DNA form, the CDR3 reads TGCGCCAGCAGCCAAGGAAAGGGCCTTGTGGATGAGCAGTTCTTC.

This clonotype was detected ten times or more. The chain links TRBV9 to TRBJ2-5; D is unclear. There are 14 residues in the CDR3. Trimming shortened V by 0 bases and J by 1 base, and 7 bases separated the two germline ends. Germline CDR1 is SGDLS and CDR2 is YYNGEE. The CDR3 bases are TGTGCCAGCAGCGTAGCAGGTCCCCAAGAGACCCAGTACTTC. This encodes CASSVAGPQETQYF.

The table lists this clonotype with many counts. V usage is TRBV4-1 and J usage is TRBJ1-5, with 8 bases fitting TRBD1. Germline loops: CDR1 MGHRA, CDR2 YSYEKL. Losses at the gene ends were 3 bases for V and 4 bases for J; bases not matched to a gene: 8. CDR3 length: 16 residues. The CDR3 here is CASSQVAGTGNQPQHF. DNA for the CDR3: TGCGCCAGCAGCCAGGTCGCCGGGACAGGTAATCAGCCCCAGCATTTT.

This clonotype has just one count. This rearrangement joins TRBV15 to TRBJ1-4; 9 bases are a match to TRBD1. Germline CDR1 is LNHNV and CDR2 is YYDKDF (reference sequence). V lost 4 bases and J lost 8; bases outside the gene matches: 8. The CDR3 is 15 residues long. In DNA form, the CDR3 reads TGTGCCACCAGCACCCGGACAGGGGTTAGCGAAAAACTGTTTTTT. It specifies CATSTRTGVSEKLFF. Complete variable domain (other parts from reference TRBV15 and TRBJ1-4): DAMVIQNPRYQVTQFGKPVTLSCSQTLNHNVMYWYQQKSSQAPKLLFHYYDKDFNNEADTPDNFQSRRPNTSFCFLDIRSPGLGDTAMYLCATSTRTGVSEKLFFGSGTQLSVL.

This clonotype was picked up many times. V is TRBV29-1 and J is TRBJ2-4; D is tentatively TRBD1 or TRBD2 (5 bases each). The CDR3 is 14 residues long. Deletions cut 5 bases from V and 8 bases from J, with 19 bases between. CDR1 is SQVTM and CDR2 is ANQGSEA in the germline V gene. CDR3 bases: TGCAGCGTTCGTGTGGGGGATAGTAGGGACATTCAGTACTTC. Its protein product is CSVRVGDSRDIQYF.

This clonotype was found a few times. This chain links TRBV6-1 with TRBJ2-7; 9 bases are a match to TRBD1. This CDR3 region has 14 residues. Germline loops: CDR1 MNHNS, CDR2 SASEGT. V shed 7 bases, J shed 2 bases, and the junction held 6 bases outside the gene matches. CDR3 nucleotides: TGTGCCAGCACTAAGGACAGGGGACCCTACGAGCAGTACTTC. This sequence encodes CASTKDRGPYEQYF.

V and J are TRBV20-1 and TRBJ2-5; TRBD1 matches 7 bases. J was trimmed by 5 bases and V by 5 bases; bases with no gene match: 11. Germline V gene lookup returns CDR1 DFQATT and CDR2 SNEGSKA (reference sequence). This CDR3 is built from 14 residues. The CDR3 DNA sequence: TGCAGTGCTCCCTCGACAGGGAGACGTGAGACCCAGTACTTC. It specifies CSAPSTGRRETQYF.